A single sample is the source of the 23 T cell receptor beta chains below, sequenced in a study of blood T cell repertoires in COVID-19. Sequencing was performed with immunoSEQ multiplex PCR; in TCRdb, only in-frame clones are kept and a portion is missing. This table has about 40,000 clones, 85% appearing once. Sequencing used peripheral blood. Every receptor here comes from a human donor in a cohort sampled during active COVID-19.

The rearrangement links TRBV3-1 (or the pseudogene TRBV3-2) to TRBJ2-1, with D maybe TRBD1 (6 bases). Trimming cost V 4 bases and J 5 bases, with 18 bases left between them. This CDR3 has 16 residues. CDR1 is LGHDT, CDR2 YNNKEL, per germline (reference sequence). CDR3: CASSPLTATGNNEQFF. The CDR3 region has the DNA TGTGCCAGCAGCCCTCTAACGGCCACAGGGAACAATGAGCAGTTCTTC.

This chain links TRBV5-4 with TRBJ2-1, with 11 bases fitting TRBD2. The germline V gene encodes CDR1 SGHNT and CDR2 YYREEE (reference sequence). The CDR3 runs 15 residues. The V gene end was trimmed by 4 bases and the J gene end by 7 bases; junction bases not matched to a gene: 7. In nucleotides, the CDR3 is TGTGCCAGCAGCAATAGCGGGGGGGGCCGAAATGAGCAGTTCTTC. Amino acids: CASSNSGGGRNEQFF.

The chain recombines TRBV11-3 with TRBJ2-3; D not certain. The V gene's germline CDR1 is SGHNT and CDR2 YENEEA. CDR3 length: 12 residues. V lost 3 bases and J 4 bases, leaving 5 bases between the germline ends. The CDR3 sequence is CASSFLADTQYF. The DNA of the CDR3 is TGTGCCAGCAGCTTCTTAGCAGATACGCAGTATTTT.

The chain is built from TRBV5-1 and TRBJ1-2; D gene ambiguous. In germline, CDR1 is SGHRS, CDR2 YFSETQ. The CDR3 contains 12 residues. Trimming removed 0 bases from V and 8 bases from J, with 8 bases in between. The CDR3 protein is CASSLGAEGYTF. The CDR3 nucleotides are TGCGCCAGCAGCTTGGGAGCGGAGGGCTACACCTTC.

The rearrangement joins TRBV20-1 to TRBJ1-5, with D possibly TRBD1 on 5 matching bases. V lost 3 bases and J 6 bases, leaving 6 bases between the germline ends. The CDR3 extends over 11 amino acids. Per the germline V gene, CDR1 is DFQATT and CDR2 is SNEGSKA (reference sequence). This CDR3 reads CSARGLQPQHF. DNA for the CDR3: TGCAGTGCTAGGGGGCTTCAGCCCCAGCATTTT.

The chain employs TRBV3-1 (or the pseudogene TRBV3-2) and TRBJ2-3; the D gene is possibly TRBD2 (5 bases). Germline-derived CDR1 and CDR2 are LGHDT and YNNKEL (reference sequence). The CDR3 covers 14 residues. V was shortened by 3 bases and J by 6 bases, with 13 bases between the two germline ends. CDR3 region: CASSHDMKRDTQYF. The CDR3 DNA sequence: TGTGCCAGCAGCCATGATATGAAGCGGGATACGCAGTATTTT.

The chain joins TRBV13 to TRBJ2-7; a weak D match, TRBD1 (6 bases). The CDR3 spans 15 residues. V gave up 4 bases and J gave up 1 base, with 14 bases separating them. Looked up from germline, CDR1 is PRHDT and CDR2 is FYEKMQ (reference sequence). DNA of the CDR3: TGTGCCAGCAGCTCGGACAGCCAGGCATCCTACGAGCAGTACTTC. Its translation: CASSSDSQASYEQYF.

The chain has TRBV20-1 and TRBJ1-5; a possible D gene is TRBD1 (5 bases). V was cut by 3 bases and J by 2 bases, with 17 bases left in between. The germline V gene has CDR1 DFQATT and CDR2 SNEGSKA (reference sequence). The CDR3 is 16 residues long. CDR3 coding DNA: TGCAGTGCTAGTGGCTGGGGCGCGGGGGGCAATCAGCCCCAGCATTTT. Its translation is CSASGWGAGGNQPQHF.

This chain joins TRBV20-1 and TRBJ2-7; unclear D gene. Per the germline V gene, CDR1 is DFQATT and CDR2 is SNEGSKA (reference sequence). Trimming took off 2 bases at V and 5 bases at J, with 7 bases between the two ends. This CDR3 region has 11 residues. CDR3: CSARQQNEQYF. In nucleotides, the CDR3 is TGCAGTGCTAGACAACAGAACGAGCAGTACTTC.

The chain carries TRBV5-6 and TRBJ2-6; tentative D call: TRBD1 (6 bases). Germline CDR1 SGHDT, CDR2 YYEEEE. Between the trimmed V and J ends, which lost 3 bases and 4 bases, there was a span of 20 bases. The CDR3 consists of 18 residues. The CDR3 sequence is CASSSGQFSLGGANVLTF. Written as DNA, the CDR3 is TGTGCCAGCAGCTCAGGACAGTTCTCCCTGGGGGGGGCCAACGTCCTGACTTTC.

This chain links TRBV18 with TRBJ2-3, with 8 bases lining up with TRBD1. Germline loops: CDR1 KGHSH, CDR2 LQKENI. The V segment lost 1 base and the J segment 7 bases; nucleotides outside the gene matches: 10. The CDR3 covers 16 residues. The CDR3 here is CASSPLGTGPLNTQYF. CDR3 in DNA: TGTGCCAGCTCACCACTTGGGACAGGACCGTTGAATACGCAGTATTTT.

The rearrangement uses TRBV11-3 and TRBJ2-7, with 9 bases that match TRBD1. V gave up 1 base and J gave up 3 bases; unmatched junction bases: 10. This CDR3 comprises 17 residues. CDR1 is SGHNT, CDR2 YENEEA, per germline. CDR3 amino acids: CASSLVFGDRADYEQYF. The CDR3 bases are TGTGCCAGCAGCTTAGTATTTGGGGACAGGGCTGACTACGAGCAGTACTTC. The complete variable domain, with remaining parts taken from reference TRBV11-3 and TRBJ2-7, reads EAGVVQSPRYKIIEKKQPVAFWCNPISGHNTLYWYLQNLGQGPELLIRYENEEAVDDSQLPKDRFSAERLKGVDSTLKIQPAELGDSAVYLCASSLVFGDRADYEQYFGPGTRLTVT.

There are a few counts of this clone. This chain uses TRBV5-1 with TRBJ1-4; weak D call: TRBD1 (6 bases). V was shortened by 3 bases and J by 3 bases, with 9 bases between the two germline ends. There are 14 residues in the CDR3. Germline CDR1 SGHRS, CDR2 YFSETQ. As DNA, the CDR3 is TGCGCCAGCAGCTCGGACAGCTCTAATGAAAAACTGTTTTTT. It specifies CASSSDSSNEKLFF.

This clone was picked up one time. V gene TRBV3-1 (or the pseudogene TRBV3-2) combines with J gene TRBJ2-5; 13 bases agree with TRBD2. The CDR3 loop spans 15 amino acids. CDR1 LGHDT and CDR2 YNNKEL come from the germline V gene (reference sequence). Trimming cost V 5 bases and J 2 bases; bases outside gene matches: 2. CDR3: CASSILAGGQETQYF. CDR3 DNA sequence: TGTGCCAGCAGCATACTAGCGGGGGGGCAAGAGACCCAGTACTTC.

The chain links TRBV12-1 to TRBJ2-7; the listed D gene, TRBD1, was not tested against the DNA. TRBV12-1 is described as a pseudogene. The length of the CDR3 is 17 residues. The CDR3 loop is CASSFAGQEGIRYEQYF. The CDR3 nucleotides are TGTGCCAGCAGCTTTGCGGGGCAGGAAGGGATACGCTACGAGCAGTACTTC.

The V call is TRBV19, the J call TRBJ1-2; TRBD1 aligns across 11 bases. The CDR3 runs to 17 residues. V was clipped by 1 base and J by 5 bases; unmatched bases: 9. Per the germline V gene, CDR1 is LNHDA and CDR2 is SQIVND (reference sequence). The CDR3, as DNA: TGTGCCAGTAGTATAGCGGACAGGGGGCTCGGATCGTATGGCTACACCTTC. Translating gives CASSIADRGLGSYGYTF.

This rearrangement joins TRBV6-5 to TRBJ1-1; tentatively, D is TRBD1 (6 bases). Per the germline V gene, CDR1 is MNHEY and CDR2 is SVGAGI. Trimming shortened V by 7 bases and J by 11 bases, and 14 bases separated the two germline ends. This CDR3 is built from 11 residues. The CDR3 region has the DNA TGTGCCAGCACAGGGGTTGGTGGTGCTTTCTTT. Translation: CASTGVGGAFF.

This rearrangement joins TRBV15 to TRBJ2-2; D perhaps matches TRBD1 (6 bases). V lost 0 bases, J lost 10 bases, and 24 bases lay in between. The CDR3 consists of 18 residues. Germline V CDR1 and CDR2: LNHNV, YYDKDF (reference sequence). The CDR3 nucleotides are TGTGCCACCAGCAGAGACCTTTCCCACAGGGTCAGGCCCCCGGAGCTGTTTTTT. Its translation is CATSRDLSHRVRPPELFF.

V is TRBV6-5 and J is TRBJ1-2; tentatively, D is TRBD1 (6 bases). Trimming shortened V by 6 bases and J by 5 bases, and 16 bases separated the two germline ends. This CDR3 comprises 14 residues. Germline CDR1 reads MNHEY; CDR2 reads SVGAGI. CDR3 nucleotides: TGTGCCAGCAGACCTGCACAGGGTTCATATGGCTACACCTTC. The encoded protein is CASRPAQGSYGYTF.

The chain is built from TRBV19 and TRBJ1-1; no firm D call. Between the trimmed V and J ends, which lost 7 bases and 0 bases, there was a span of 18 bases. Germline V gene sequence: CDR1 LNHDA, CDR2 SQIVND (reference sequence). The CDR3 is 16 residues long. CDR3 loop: CASKGGWQTLNTEAFF. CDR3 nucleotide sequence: TGTGCCAGTAAGGGCGGGTGGCAAACCCTGAACACTGAAGCTTTCTTT.

CDR3 nucleotides: TGTGCCAGCAGCGGGACTAGGAGCACCGGGGAGCTGTTTTTT. As protein: CASSGTRSTGELFF. The chain carries TRBV3-1 (or the pseudogene TRBV3-2) and TRBJ2-2, with 8 bases that match TRBD2. The CDR3 length is 14 residues. V dropped 5 bases and J dropped 4; count of bases not matched to a gene: 3. In germline, CDR1 is LGHDT, CDR2 YNNKEL (reference sequence).

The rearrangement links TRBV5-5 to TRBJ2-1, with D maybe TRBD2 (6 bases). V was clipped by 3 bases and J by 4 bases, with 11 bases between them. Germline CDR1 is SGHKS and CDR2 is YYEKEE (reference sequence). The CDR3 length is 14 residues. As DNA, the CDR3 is TGTGCCAGCAGCTGGTCCGGGAGTTACAATGAGCAGTTCTTC. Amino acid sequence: CASSWSGSYNEQFF.

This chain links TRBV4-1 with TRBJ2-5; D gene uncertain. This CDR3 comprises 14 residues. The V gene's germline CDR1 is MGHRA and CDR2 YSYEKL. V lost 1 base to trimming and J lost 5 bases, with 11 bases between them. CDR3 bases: TGCGCCAGCAGCCAAGCAAACCCTCGGGAGACCCAGTACTTC. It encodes CASSQANPRETQYF.